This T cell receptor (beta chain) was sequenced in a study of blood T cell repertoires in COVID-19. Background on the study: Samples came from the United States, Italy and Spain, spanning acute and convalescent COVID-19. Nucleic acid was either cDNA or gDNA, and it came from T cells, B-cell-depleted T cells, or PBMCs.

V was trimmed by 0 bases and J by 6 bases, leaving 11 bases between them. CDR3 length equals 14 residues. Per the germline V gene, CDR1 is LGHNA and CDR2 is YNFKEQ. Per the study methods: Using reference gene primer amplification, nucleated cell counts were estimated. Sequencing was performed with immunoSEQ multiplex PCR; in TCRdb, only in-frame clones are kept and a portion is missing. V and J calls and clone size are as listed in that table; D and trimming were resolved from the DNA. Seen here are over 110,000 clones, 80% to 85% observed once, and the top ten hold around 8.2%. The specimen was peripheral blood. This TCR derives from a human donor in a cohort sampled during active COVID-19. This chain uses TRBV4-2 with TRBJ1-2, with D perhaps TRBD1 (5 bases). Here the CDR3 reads CASSQESGVNGYTF. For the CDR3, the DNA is TGTGCCAGCAGCCAAGAGTCGGGGGTTAATGGCTACACCTTC.